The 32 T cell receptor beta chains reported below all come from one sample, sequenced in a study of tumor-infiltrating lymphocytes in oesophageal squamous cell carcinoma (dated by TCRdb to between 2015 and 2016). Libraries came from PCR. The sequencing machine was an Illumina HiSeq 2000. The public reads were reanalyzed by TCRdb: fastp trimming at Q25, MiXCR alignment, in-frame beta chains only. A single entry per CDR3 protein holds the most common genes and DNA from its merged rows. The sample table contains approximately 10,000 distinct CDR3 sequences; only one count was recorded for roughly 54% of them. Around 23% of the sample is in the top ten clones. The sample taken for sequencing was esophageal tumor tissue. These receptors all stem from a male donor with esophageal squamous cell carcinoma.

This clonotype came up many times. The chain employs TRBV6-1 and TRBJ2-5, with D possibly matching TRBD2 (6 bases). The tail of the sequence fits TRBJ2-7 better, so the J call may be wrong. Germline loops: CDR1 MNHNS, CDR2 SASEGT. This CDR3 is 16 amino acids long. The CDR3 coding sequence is TGTGCCAGCAGCGCACTGGAGGGAGTTGGCGCCTACGAGCAGTACTTC. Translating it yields CASSALEGVGAYEQYF.

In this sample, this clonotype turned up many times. The CDR3 is CASSLGLAGVAAETQYF. The CDR3 DNA reads TGCGCCAGCAGCTTGGGGCTAGCGGGAGTGGCGGCAGAGACCCAGTACTTC. The chain is built from TRBV5-1 and TRBJ2-5; 10 nucleotides match TRBD2. CDR3 size: 17 residues. The trim removed 0 bases at V and 4 bases at J, leaving 9 bases unmatched. Per germline, CDR1 SGHRS and CDR2 YFSETQ. The variable domain in full, completed from reference TRBV5-1 and TRBJ2-5, reads KAGVTQTPRYLIKTRGQQVTLSCSPISGHRSVSWYQQTPGQGLQFLFEYFSETQRNKGNFPGRFSGRQFSNSRSEMNVSTLELGDSALYLCASSLGLAGVAAETQYFGPGTRLLVL.

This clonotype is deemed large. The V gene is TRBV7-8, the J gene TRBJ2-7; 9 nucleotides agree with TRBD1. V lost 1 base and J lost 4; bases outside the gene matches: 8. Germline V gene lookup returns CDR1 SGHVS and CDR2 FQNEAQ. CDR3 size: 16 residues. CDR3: CASSLEALDRGYEQYF. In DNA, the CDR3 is TGTGCCAGCAGCTTAGAAGCCTTGGACAGGGGTTACGAGCAGTACTTC.

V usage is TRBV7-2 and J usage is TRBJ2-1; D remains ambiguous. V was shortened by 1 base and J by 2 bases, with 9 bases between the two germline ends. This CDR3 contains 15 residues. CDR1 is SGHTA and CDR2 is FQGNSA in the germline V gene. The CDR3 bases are TGTGCCAGCAGCTTAGATGCGAACCCCTACAATGAGCAGTTCTTC. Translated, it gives CASSLDANPYNEQFF. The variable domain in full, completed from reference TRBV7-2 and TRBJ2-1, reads GAGVSQSPSNKVTEKGKDVELRCDPISGHTALYWYRQSLGQGLEFLIYFQGNSAPDKSGLPSDRFSAERTGGSVSTLTIQRTQQEDSAVYLCASSLDANPYNEQFFGPGTRLTVL.

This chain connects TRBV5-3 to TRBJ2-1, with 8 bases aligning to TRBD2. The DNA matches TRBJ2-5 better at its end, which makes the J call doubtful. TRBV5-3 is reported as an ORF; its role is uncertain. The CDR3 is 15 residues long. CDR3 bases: TGTGCCAGCAGCCCGCGGCCAGCGGGAGAAGAGACCCAGTACTTC. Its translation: CASSPRPAGEETQYF.

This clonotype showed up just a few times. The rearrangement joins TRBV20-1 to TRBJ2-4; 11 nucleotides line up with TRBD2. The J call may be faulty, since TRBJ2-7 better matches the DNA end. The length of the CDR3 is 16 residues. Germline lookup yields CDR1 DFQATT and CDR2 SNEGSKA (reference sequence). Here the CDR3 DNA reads TGCAGTGCTAGAAGATCGACTAGCGGGATTTCCTACGAGCAGTACTTC. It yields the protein CSARRSTSGISYEQYF.

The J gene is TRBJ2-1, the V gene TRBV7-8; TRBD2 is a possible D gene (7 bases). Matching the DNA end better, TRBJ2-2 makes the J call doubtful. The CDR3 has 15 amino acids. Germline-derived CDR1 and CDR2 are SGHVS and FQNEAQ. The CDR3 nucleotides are TGTGCCAGCAGCTTATGGGGGGGCCGGACCGGGGAGCTGTTTTTT. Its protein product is CASSLWGGRTGELFF.

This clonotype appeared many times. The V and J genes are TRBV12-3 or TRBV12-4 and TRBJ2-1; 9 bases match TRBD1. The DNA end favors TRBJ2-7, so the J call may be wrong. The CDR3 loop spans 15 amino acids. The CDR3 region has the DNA TGTGCCAGCAGTGCGAGACAGGGGGTGGCGAAGGAGCAGTACTTC. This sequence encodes CASSARQGVAKEQYF.

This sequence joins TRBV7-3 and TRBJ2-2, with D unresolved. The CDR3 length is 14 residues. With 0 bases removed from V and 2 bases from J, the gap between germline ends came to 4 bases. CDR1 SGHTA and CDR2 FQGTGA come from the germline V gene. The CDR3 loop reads CASSLTVNTGELFF. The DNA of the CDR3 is TGTGCCAGCAGCTTAACGGTAAACACCGGGGAGCTGTTTTTT.

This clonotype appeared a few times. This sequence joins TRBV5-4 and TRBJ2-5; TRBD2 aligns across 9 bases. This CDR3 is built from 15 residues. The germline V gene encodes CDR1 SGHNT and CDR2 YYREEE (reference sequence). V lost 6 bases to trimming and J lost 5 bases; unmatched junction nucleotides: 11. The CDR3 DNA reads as TGTGCCAGCACCCTCTGGCGGGGGGGCGGGGAGACCCAGTACTTC. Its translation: CASTLWRGGGETQYF.

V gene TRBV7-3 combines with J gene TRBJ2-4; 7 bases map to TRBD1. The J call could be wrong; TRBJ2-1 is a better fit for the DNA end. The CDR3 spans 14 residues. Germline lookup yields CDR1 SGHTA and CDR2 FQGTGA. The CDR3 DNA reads TGTGCCAGCAGCTTAACGTACAGGGGCGATGAGCAGTTCTTC. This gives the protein CASSLTYRGDEQFF.

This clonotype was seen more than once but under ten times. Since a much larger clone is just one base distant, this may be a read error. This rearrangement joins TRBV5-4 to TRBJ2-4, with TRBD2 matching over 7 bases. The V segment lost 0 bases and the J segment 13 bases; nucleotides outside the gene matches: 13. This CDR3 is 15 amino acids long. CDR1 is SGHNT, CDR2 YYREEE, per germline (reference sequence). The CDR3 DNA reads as TGTGCCAGCAGCTTGGACACTAGCGTTTACAATGAGCAGTACTTC. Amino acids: CASSLDTSVYNEQYF.

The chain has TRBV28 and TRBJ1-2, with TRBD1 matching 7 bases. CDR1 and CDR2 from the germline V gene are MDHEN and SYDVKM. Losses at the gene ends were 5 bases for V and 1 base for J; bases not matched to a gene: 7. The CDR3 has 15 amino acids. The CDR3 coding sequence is TGTGCCAGCAGTGCTCAGGGGGGGCATAACTATGGCTACACCTTC. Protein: CASSAQGGHNYGYTF.

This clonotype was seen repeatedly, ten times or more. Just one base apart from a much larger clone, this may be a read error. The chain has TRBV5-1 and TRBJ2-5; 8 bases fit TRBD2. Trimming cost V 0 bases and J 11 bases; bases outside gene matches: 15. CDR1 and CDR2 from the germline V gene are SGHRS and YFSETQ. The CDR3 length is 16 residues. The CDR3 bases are TGCGCCAGCAGCTTGGCCGTAGCGGGGAGAAACAATGAGCAGTACTTC. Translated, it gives CASSLAVAGRNNEQYF.

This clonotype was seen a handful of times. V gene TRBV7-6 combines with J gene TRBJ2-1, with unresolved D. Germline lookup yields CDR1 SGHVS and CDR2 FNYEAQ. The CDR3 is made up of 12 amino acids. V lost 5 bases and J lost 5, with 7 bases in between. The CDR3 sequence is CASSDGHNEQFF. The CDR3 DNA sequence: TGTGCCAGCAGCGACGGACACAATGAGCAGTTCTTC.

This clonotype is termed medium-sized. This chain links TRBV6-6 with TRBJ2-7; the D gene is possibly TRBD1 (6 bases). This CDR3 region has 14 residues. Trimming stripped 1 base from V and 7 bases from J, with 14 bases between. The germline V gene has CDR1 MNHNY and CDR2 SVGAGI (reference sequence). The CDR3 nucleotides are TGTGCCAGCAGTTACTTCCCAGGGGCAGGAGAGCAGTACTTC. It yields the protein CASSYFPGAGEQYF.

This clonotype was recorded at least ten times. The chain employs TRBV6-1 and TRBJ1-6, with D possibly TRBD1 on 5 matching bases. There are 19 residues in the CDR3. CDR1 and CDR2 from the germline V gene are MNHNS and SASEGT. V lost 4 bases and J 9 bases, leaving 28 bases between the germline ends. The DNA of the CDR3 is TGTGCCAGCAGTGTATCCACACGAACACCGGGACTTCGGACTTCACCCCTCCACTTT. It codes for CASSVSTRTPGLRTSPLHF.

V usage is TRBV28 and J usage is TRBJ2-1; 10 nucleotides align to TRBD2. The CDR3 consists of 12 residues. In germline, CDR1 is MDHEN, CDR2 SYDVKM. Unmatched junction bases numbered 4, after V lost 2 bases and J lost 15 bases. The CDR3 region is CASSLTSGTLFF. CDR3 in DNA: TGTGCCAGCAGTTTAACTAGCGGGACCTTGTTCTTC.

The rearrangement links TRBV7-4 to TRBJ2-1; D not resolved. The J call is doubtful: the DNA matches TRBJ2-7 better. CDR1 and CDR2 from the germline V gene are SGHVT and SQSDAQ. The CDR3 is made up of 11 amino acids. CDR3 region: CASSPQDEQYF. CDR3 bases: TGTGCCAGCAGCCCCCAGGACGAGCAGTACTTC.

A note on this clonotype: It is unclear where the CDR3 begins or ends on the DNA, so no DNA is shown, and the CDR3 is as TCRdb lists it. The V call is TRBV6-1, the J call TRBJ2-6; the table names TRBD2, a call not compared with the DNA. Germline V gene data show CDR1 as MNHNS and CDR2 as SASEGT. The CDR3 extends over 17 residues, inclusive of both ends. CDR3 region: CASSEAHGRALWLHLRF.

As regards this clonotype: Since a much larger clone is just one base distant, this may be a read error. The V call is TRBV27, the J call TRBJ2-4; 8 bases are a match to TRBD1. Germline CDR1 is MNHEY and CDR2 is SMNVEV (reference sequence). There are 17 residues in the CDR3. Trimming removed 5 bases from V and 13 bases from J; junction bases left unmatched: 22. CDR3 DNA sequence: TGTGCCAGCAGTCTGGGGGACAGGCCGGGAATCAACAATGAGCAGTACTTC. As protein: CASSLGDRPGINNEQYF.

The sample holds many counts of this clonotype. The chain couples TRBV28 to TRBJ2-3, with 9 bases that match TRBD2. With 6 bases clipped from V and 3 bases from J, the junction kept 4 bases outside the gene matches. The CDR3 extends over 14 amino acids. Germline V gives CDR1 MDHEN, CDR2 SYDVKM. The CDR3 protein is CASSPSGMTDTQYF. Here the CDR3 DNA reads TGTGCCAGCAGCCCTAGCGGGATGACAGATACGCAGTATTTT.

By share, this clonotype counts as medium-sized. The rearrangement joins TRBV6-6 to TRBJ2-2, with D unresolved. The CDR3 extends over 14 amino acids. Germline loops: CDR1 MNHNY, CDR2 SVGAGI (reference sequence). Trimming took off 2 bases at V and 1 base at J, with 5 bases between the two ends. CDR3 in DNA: TGTGCCAGCAGTTACGGGGAGAACACCGGGGAGCTGTTTTTT. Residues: CASSYGENTGELFF.

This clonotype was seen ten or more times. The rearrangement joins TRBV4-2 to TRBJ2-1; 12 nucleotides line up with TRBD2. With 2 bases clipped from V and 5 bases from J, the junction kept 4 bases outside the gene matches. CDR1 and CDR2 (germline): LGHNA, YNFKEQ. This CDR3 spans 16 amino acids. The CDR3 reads CASSQWGLAGDNEQFF. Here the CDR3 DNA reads TGTGCCAGCAGCCAATGGGGACTAGCGGGTGACAATGAGCAGTTCTTC.

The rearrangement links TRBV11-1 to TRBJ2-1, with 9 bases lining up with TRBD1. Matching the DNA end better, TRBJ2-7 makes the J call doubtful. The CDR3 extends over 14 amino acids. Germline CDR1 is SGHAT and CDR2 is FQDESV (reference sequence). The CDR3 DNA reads TGTGCCAGCAGCCCGGACAGGGGACACTACGAGCAGTACTTC. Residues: CASSPDRGHYEQYF.

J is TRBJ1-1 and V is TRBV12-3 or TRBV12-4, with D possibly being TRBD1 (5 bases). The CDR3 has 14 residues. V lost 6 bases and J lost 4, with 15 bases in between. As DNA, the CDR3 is TGTGCCAGCAGCTCGAATCCAGGGTTCACTGAAGCTTTCTTT. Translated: CASSSNPGFTEAFF.

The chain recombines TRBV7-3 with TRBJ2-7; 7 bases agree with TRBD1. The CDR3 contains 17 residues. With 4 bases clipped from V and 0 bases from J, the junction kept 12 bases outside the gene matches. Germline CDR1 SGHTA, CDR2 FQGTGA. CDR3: CASSSGTANLLSYEQYF. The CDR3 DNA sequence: TGTGCCAGCAGCTCCGGGACAGCCAACCTCCTCTCCTACGAGCAGTACTTC.

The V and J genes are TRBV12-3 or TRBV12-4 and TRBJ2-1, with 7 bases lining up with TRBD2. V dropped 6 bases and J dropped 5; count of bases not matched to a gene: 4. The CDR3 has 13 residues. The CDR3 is CASRPSGNNEQFF. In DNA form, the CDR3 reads TGTGCCAGCAGACCTAGCGGTAACAATGAGCAGTTCTTC.

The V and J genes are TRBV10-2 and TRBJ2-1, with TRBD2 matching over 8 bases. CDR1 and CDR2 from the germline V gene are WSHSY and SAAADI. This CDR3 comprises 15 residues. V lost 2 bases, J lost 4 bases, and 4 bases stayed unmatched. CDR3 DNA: TGCGCCAGCAGTGAGAGGTTAGCGGGATACAATGAGCAGTTCTTC. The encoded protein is CASSERLAGYNEQFF.

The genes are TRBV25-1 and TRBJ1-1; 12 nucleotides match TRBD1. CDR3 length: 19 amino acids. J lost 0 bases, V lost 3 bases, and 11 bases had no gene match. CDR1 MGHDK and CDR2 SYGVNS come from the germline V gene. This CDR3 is CASSELGQGARVVNTEAFF. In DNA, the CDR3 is TGTGCCAGCAGTGAGCTGGGACAGGGGGCGAGGGTTGTGAACACTGAAGCTTTCTTT.

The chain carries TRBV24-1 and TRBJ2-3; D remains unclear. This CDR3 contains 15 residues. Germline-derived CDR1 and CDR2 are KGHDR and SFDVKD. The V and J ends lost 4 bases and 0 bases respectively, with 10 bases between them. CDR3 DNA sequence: TGTGCCACCAGTGACAGGCGTCATAGCACAGATACGCAGTATTTT. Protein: CATSDRRHSTDTQYF.

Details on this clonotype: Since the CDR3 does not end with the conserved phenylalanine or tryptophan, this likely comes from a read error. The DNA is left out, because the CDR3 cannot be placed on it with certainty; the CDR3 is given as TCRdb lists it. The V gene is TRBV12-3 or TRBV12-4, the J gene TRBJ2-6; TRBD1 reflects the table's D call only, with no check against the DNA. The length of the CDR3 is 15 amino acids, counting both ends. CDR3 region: CASSFVPSDEQYFGA.